This T cell receptor beta chain is from a study of shared clonotypes between healthy human individuals. Study summary: The cohort had two women and a few men, ages 18 to 49. Each donor's CD8 memory used one plate, CD8 naive two, each CD4 subset three. The study's findings and limits: Relative to clonotypes present in all four donors, those not shared had lower generation probabilities.

With V trimmed by 5 bases and J by 4 bases, 9 bases remained unmatched. CDR1 and CDR2 from the germline V gene are SGHRS and YFSETQ. The CDR3 runs to 15 residues. The table came from immunoSEQ multiplex PCR; TCRdb's copy has only in-frame clones and leaves some out. The data contain about 980,000 clones, around 80% of them seen just once; the ten biggest clones take up approximately 1.5%. As regards this clone: What it recognizes is unknown.

Sequenced input: memory CD4+ T cells sorted from blood. Stated subset: CD45RA-negative fraction. The V and J genes are TRBV5-1 and TRBJ2-5, with 9 bases aligning to TRBD1. The sequence was obtained from a man aged 18 to 29 in good health. CDR3 amino acids: CASSLGTGGGETQYF. The DNA of the CDR3 is TGCGCCAGCAGTCTCGGAACAGGGGGCGGAGAGACCCAGTACTTC.